This TCR beta chain was obtained from a study of cytomegalovirus exposure and HLA in healthy donors. Study-wide results and caveats: Associated with HLA alleles at 0.05 false discovery rate in a later analysis were over 15,000 TCR beta sequences. In a later analysis, TCR beta V- and J-gene trimming showed a link to a missense DCLRE1C variant.

Regarding this clone: Its specificity is unknown.

The V gene's germline CDR1 is MDHEN and CDR2 SYDVKM. The V segment lost 6 bases and the J segment 5 bases; nucleotides outside the gene matches: 5. This CDR3 spans 13 amino acids. Primers included in the PCR were 60 Vbeta and 13 Jbeta primers. The assay was immunoSEQ multiplex PCR, and TCRdb's table has in-frame clones only and misses some. The sample yields tens of thousands of clones, under 80% seen once. The sequenced material came from PBMCs. J is TRBJ1-2 and V is TRBV28, with TRBD1 matching 8 bases. This receptor was taken from a male donor in good health and CMV-seropositive. CDR3 sequence: CASSRDRRYGYTF. The CDR3 DNA is TGTGCCAGCAGCCGGGACAGGCGGTATGGCTACACCTTC.